These 26 T cell receptor beta chains came from one sample sequenced in a study of blood T cell repertoires in COVID-19. Only in-frame clones appear in the TCRdb table, and some are missing; sequencing was by immunoSEQ multiplex PCR. The sample shows roughly 180,000 clones, around 80% of them seen only once. Sequencing input: PBMCs or T cells enriched from blood (not recorded which). These receptors were taken from a woman in her fifties or sixties who had recovered from COVID-19.

The V gene is TRBV19, the J gene TRBJ2-7; tentative D call: TRBD1 (6 bases). V was pared by 2 bases and J by 4 bases, with 15 bases between. The germline CDR1 and CDR2 sequences are LNHDA and SQIVND (reference sequence). The CDR3 loop spans 15 amino acids. As DNA, the CDR3 is TGTGCCAGTAGTATAAGGATACAGGGATCGTACGAGCAGTACTTC. Amino acid sequence: CASSIRIQGSYEQYF.

The chain links TRBV18 to TRBJ2-1, with 7 bases that match TRBD2. CDR1 is KGHSH and CDR2 is LQKENI in the germline V gene. This CDR3 spans 16 amino acids. J was trimmed by 5 bases and V by 2 bases; bases with no gene match: 9. The CDR3: CASSPWGPRGDNEQFF. The CDR3 nucleotides read TGTGCCAGCTCACCATGGGGTCCCCGGGGGGACAATGAGCAGTTCTTC.

For the CDR3, the DNA is TGCGCCAGCAGCTTGGCGGCCGGGACTATAACCGACTACACCTTC. This gives the protein CASSLAAGTITDYTF. The V and J genes are TRBV5-1 and TRBJ1-2; tentative D call: TRBD1 (5 bases). V was trimmed by 0 bases and J by 10 bases, leaving 19 bases between them. CDR3 size: 15 residues. In germline, CDR1 is SGHRS, CDR2 YFSETQ.

The CDR3 loop is CASRAPWLHEQFF. The CDR3 DNA follows: TGTGCCAGCAGGGCCCCTTGGCTCCATGAGCAGTTCTTC. This rearrangement joins TRBV27 to TRBJ2-1; no reliable D call. Germline V gives CDR1 MNHEY, CDR2 SMNVEV (reference sequence). The CDR3 is 13 residues long. V lost 6 bases and J 8 bases, leaving 14 bases between the germline ends.

The genes are TRBV3-1 (or the pseudogene TRBV3-2) and TRBJ1-1; 9 positions agree with TRBD1. Losses at the gene ends were 4 bases for V and 0 bases for J; bases not matched to a gene: 3. In germline, CDR1 is LGHDT, CDR2 YNNKEL (reference sequence). The CDR3 loop spans 15 amino acids. The CDR3 DNA sequence: TGTGCCAGCAGCCCCCGGGACAGGGTGAACACTGAAGCTTTCTTT. Protein sequence: CASSPRDRVNTEAFF.

For this clone: This same CDR3 is encoded by further DNA sequences in the sample. This chain uses TRBV7-9 with TRBJ1-1; the D gene is possibly TRBD1 (5 bases). The V gene lost 3 bases and the J gene lost 1 base, with 9 bases spanning the gap. The germline CDR1 and CDR2 sequences are SEHNR and FQNEAQ (reference sequence). The CDR3 contains 14 residues. CDR3 in amino acids: CASSFGQGNTEAFF. CDR3 nucleotides: TGTGCCAGCAGCTTCGGGCAGGGGAACACTGAAGCTTTCTTT.

This clone appeared a single time. The rearrangement links TRBV9 to TRBJ1-2; D is possibly TRBD1 (6 bases). CDR1 and CDR2 from the germline V gene are SGDLS and YYNGEE. Trimming took 3 bases from V and 0 from J, leaving 15 bases between them. CDR3 size: 16 residues. Here the CDR3 reads CASSAQQGAANYGYTF. The CDR3 region has the DNA TGTGCCAGCAGCGCCCAACAGGGAGCCGCTAACTATGGCTACACCTTC.

The chain carries TRBV5-1 and TRBJ1-3; 7 positions agree with TRBD1. Germline V gives CDR1 SGHRS, CDR2 YFSETQ. The junction had 7 bases not matched to a gene; V was cut back by 4 bases and J by 3 bases. The CDR3 has 15 residues. CDR3 in amino acids: CASSPYRDSGNTIYF. In DNA, the CDR3 is TGCGCCAGCAGCCCGTACCGGGACAGTGGAAACACCATATATTTT.

The chain is built from TRBV24-1 and TRBJ2-6, with 9 bases aligning to TRBD1. CDR3 length: 20 residues. The germline CDR1 and CDR2 sequences are KGHDR and SFDVKD. V lost 2 bases and J lost 0; bases outside the gene matches: 10. CDR3 in DNA: TGTGCCACCAGTGATTCAAGGGACAGGGTAACTCTCTCTGGGGCCAACGTCCTGACTTTC. Translation: CATSDSRDRVTLSGANVLTF.

The chain recombines TRBV10-3 with TRBJ1-3, with unresolved D. The CDR3 totals 15 residues. V shed 3 bases and J shed 0 bases, with 9 bases lying between them. Germline CDR1 and CDR2: ENHRY and SYGVKD. CDR3 residues: CAISDSLDSGNTIYF. CDR3 coding DNA: TGTGCCATCAGTGACAGTCTTGACTCTGGAAACACCATATATTTT.

The chain has TRBV5-4 and TRBJ2-3; 9 bases are shared with TRBD1. V dropped 1 base and J dropped 3; count of bases not matched to a gene: 15. There are 19 residues in the CDR3. CDR1 is SGHNT, CDR2 YYREEE, per germline (reference sequence). This CDR3 reads CASSLSSFLGQGLTDTQYF. The CDR3 DNA follows: TGTGCCAGCAGCTTGTCGTCGTTTCTCGGACAGGGGTTGACAGATACGCAGTATTTT.

The rearrangement joins TRBV2 to TRBJ2-7, with TRBD1 matching 9 bases. The germline gives CDR1 SNHLY, CDR2 FYNNEI. The CDR3 is 15 amino acids. V was pared by 7 bases and J by 6 bases, with 13 bases of the junction left unmatched. CDR3 nucleotides: TGTGCCAGCATGCGGGACAGGGAACTGAGTGGCGAGCAGTACTTC. Translating gives CASMRDRELSGEQYF.

This clone appeared a few times. The chain employs TRBV6-5 and TRBJ1-6, with D maybe TRBD1 (6 bases). CDR3 length: 14 amino acids. V was clipped by 2 bases and J by 11 bases, with 13 bases between them. The V gene's germline CDR1 is MNHEY and CDR2 SVGAGI. The CDR3 sequence: CASSYLQGSTPLHF. CDR3 coding DNA: TGTGCCAGCAGTTACCTACAGGGTTCTACACCCCTCCACTTT.

The J gene is TRBJ2-1, the V gene TRBV7-3, with a possible D match to TRBD2 (5 bases). V lost 5 bases to trimming and J lost 0 bases, with 8 bases between them. CDR3 length equals 14 residues. Germline V CDR1 and CDR2: SGHTA, FQGTGA. The CDR3 nucleotides read TGTGCCAGCAGCACGCTAGCCTCCTACAATGAGCAGTTCTTC. Encoded protein: CASSTLASYNEQFF.

This clone appeared a few times. The CDR3 nucleotides are TGTGCCAGCAGTTTATTGCCTCCCGGGACAGGCTACGAGCAGTACTTC. Its translation: CASSLLPPGTGYEQYF. The chain links TRBV27 to TRBJ2-7, with 8 bases matching TRBD1. This CDR3 has 16 residues. V shed 1 base and J 3 bases; nucleotides not matched to a gene: 8. Germline V gene data show CDR1 as MNHEY and CDR2 as SMNVEV (reference sequence).

The V call is TRBV7-6, the J call TRBJ2-3; 7 nucleotides line up with TRBD1. This CDR3 is built from 16 residues. Germline trimming cut 5 bases from V and 1 base from J; bases unmatched to any gene: 9. Germline CDR1 reads SGHVS; CDR2 reads FNYEAQ. The CDR3 DNA reads as TGTGCCAGCAGCCGTGACAGGGTTCTAGGCACAGATACGCAGTATTTT. This sequence encodes CASSRDRVLGTDTQYF.

This chain joins TRBV9 and TRBJ2-3; D might be TRBD2 (7 bases). This CDR3 region has 16 residues. V was trimmed by 0 bases and J by 3 bases, leaving 14 bases between them. Per the germline V gene, CDR1 is SGDLS and CDR2 is YYNGEE. The CDR3 region has the DNA TGTGCCAGCAGCGTAGAAGGTGGGGGGGCAACAGATACGCAGTATTTT. Its protein product is CASSVEGGGATDTQYF.

The chain employs TRBV2 and TRBJ2-1, with D tentatively TRBD1 (6 bases). The CDR3 extends over 13 amino acids. Looked up from germline, CDR1 is SNHLY and CDR2 is FYNNEI. The V end was cut by 4 bases, the J end by 7 bases, with 11 bases between. The CDR3 loop reads CASSVEGVNEQFF. For the CDR3, the DNA is TGTGCCAGCAGTGTTGAGGGGGTAAATGAGCAGTTCTTC. The whole variable domain, filled in from reference TRBV2 and TRBJ2-1, reads EPEVTQTPSHQVTQMGQEVILRCVPISNHLYFYWYRQILGQKVEFLVSFYNNEISEKSEIFDDQFSVERPDGSNFTLKIRSTKLEDSAMYFCASSVEGVNEQFFGPGTRLTVL.

J is TRBJ1-2 and V is TRBV12-5; 7 positions match TRBD1. V dropped 0 bases and J dropped 5; count of bases not matched to a gene: 3. Germline V lookup: CDR1 LGHNT, CDR2 FRNRAP. The CDR3 is 14 amino acids. Here the CDR3 reads CASGLVPGGYGYTF. DNA of the CDR3: TGTGCTAGTGGTTTGGTACCAGGGGGGTATGGCTACACCTTC.

In this sample, this clone turned up once. The chain carries TRBV18 and TRBJ2-3, with 7 bases aligning to TRBD1. V gave up 2 bases and J gave up 7 bases; unmatched junction bases: 6. There are 14 residues in the CDR3. Germline V CDR1 and CDR2: KGHSH, LQKENI. CDR3 nucleotide sequence: TGTGCCAGCTCACCAGGACAGGCCTTTAATACGCAGTATTTT. It yields the protein CASSPGQAFNTQYF.

This clone was detected only once. The CDR3 bases are TGTGCCAGCAGCAAAACTAGTATCGAGCAGTACTTC. Translating gives CASSKTSIEQYF. V and J are TRBV11-2 and TRBJ2-7, with a tentative D call TRBD2 (5 bases). Trimming removed 5 bases from V and 6 bases from J, with 11 bases in between. Germline lookup yields CDR1 SGHAT and CDR2 FQNNGV. The CDR3 is made up of 12 amino acids.

The chain carries TRBV4-1 and TRBJ2-1; 10 bases match TRBD2. Germline CDR1 is MGHRA and CDR2 is YSYEKL. This CDR3 spans 15 amino acids. Germline trimming cut 4 bases from V and 5 bases from J; bases unmatched to any gene: 5. CDR3 nucleotide sequence: TGCGCCAGCAGCCTTGGGACTAGCGAGAACAATGAGCAGTTCTTC. Its protein is CASSLGTSENNEQFF.

DNA for the CDR3: TGTGCCAGCAGCCCGGACAGGGGATGGGACACTGAAGCTTTCTTT. Amino acids: CASSPDRGWDTEAFF. The chain recombines TRBV11-1 with TRBJ1-1; TRBD1 agrees at 9 bases. This CDR3 is built from 15 residues. CDR1 is SGHAT and CDR2 is FQDESV in the germline V gene (reference sequence). Trimming took 5 bases from V and 3 from J; bases not matched to a gene: 7.

The genes are TRBV19 and TRBJ2-7; TRBD1 aligns across 8 bases. Per germline, CDR1 LNHDA and CDR2 SQIVND (reference sequence). CDR3 size: 15 residues. The V gene end was trimmed by 3 bases and the J gene end by 3 bases; junction bases not matched to a gene: 7. The CDR3 DNA is TGTGCCAGTAGTATGGATAGGACAGGGAACTACGAGCAGTACTTC. Translated, it gives CASSMDRTGNYEQYF. Looking up the rest from reference TRBV19 and TRBJ2-7 gives the full variable domain: DGGITQSPKYLFRKEGQNVTLSCEQNLNHDAMYWYRQDPGQGLRLIYYSQIVNDFQKGDIAEGYSVSREKKESFPLTVTSAQKNPTAFYLCASSMDRTGNYEQYFGPGTRLTVT.

The V call is TRBV19, the J call TRBJ2-7; the match to TRBD2 covers 11 bases. The CDR3 has 15 amino acids. Germline-derived CDR1 and CDR2 are LNHDA and SQIVND (reference sequence). J lost 3 bases, V lost 6 bases, and 7 bases had no gene match. The CDR3 nucleotides are TGTGCCAGTAGGGAGACCGGGACTAGCGGCTACGAGCAGTACTTC. Residues: CASRETGTSGYEQYF. Full variable domain (missing parts from reference TRBV19 and TRBJ2-7): DGGITQSPKYLFRKEGQNVTLSCEQNLNHDAMYWYRQDPGQGLRLIYYSQIVNDFQKGDIAEGYSVSREKKESFPLTVTSAQKNPTAFYLCASRETGTSGYEQYFGPGTRLTVT.

The chain carries TRBV7-3 and TRBJ2-5; 9 positions match TRBD1. This CDR3 region has 15 residues. With V trimmed by 5 bases and J by 4 bases, 8 bases remained unmatched. Germline-derived CDR1 and CDR2 are SGHTA and FQGTGA. This CDR3 is CASSPGTGPGETQYF. CDR3 nucleotides: TGTGCCAGCAGCCCAGGGACAGGGCCGGGAGAGACCCAGTACTTC.